One and the same sample provided the 10 T cell receptor beta chains below, sequenced in a study of blood T cell repertoires in COVID-19. The repertoire was sequenced with immunoSEQ multiplex PCR; TCRdb's copy has only in-frame clones and lacks some. The data show fewer than 200,000 clones, 80% to 90% seen once. The sequencing input was peripheral blood. The receptor source for this set is a woman between 45 and 60 years old with acute or convalescent COVID-19.

A few counts support this clone. At one boundary the junction diverges from the germline segment, which might be a read error. This chain joins TRBV2 and TRBJ2-1; the match to TRBD1 covers 7 bases. Germline values: CDR1 SNHLY, CDR2 FYNNEI. The CDR3 is made up of 14 amino acids. This CDR3 reads CASNEQGMENEQFF. In DNA, the CDR3 is TGTGCCAGCAATGAACAGGGGATGGAGAATGAGCAGTTCTTC.

The rearrangement uses TRBV2 and TRBJ1-3; TRBD1 agrees at 11 bases. CDR1 and CDR2 from the germline V gene are SNHLY and FYNNEI. Trimming took 6 bases from V and 3 from J; bases not matched to a gene: 10. CDR3 length: 17 amino acids. CDR3 bases: TGTGCCAGCAGGGACAGGGGGCGTCGGACGGATGGAAACACCATATATTTT. This gives the protein CASRDRGRRTDGNTIYF.

This clone showed up just a few times. This chain joins TRBV5-5 and TRBJ2-1; D perhaps matches TRBD2 (5 bases). Germline values: CDR1 SGHKS, CDR2 YYEKEE (reference sequence). The CDR3 extends over 16 amino acids. V lost 2 bases and J lost 4, with 16 bases in between. Here the CDR3 DNA reads TGTGCCAGCAGCTTTAGCTGGGTAGCGCCATACAATGAGCAGTTCTTC. The encoded protein is CASSFSWVAPYNEQFF.

The rearrangement uses TRBV18 and TRBJ1-5, with TRBD1 as a possible D gene (6 bases). The CDR3 spans 13 residues. V was trimmed by 5 bases and J by 4 bases, leaving 9 bases between them. From germline, CDR1 is KGHSH and CDR2 LQKENI. CDR3 nucleotide sequence: TGTGCCAGCTCAACCGGACAGAATCAGCCCCAGCATTTT. Its translation: CASSTGQNQPQHF.

The chain combines TRBV5-1 with TRBJ1-6; maybe TRBD1 (6 bases). The CDR3 is made up of 14 amino acids. CDR1 is SGHRS and CDR2 is YFSETQ in the germline V gene. Trimming cost V 0 bases and J 8 bases, with 9 bases left between them. The CDR3 sequence is CASSLEGGYSPLHF. For the CDR3, the DNA is TGCGCCAGCAGCTTGGAGGGGGGGTATTCACCCCTCCACTTT.

The chain joins TRBV19 to TRBJ2-5; D unresolved. The V end lost 1 base, the J end lost 1 base, and 13 bases lay between the germline ends. Germline V gives CDR1 LNHDA, CDR2 SQIVND (reference sequence). CDR3 size: 16 residues. CDR3 residues: CASSIGRGAPQETQYF. The CDR3 DNA sequence: TGTGCCAGTAGTATAGGTAGAGGAGCCCCCCAAGAGACCCAGTACTTC.

The rearrangement uses TRBV5-1 and TRBJ2-7; 11 nucleotides align to TRBD2. The V segment lost 4 bases and the J segment 0 bases; nucleotides outside the gene matches: 6. Germline V gives CDR1 SGHRS, CDR2 YFSETQ. This CDR3 is 16 amino acids long. CDR3: CASSHRLAGTSYEQYF. CDR3 nucleotides: TGCGCCAGCAGCCACAGACTAGCGGGGACCTCCTACGAGCAGTACTTC.

The CDR3 loop is CASSAPHWTSVDTQYF. CDR3 DNA sequence: TGTGCCAGCAGCGCCCCCCATTGGACTAGCGTGGATACGCAGTATTTT. The chain is built from TRBV7-6 and TRBJ2-3; TRBD2 matches at 9 bases. V lost 5 bases, J lost 6 bases, and 12 bases stayed unmatched. Germline CDR1 is SGHVS and CDR2 is FNYEAQ. This CDR3 has 16 residues.

V gene TRBV27 combines with J gene TRBJ2-5, with TRBD2 matching 10 bases. Per the germline V gene, CDR1 is MNHEY and CDR2 is SMNVEV (reference sequence). The CDR3 loop spans 16 amino acids. Trimming cost V 2 bases and J 4 bases; bases outside gene matches: 7. The CDR3 DNA reads as TGTGCCAGCAGTTTAAGGAGCGGGAGGGCCGTAGAGACCCAGTACTTC. This sequence encodes CASSLRSGRAVETQYF.

The J gene is TRBJ2-5, the V gene TRBV7-2; 11 bases agree with TRBD2. The germline CDR1 and CDR2 sequences are SGHTA and FQGNSA. CDR3 length: 18 amino acids. V trimming: 1 base; J trimming: 2 bases; junction bases outside the gene matches: 9. CDR3 loop: CASSLVSTSGSGQETQYF. The DNA of the CDR3 is TGTGCCAGCAGCTTAGTCAGTACTAGCGGGAGTGGGCAAGAGACCCAGTACTTC.